The entry below gives a single T cell receptor (beta chain) sequence along with its context. Its antigen is unidentified. Some clones are missing from TCRdb's copy, which holds only in-frame ones; the method was immunoSEQ multiplex PCR. The data show fewer than 90,000 clones, with about four fifths seen just once and approximately 1% held by the top ten. Germline CDR1 MDHEN, CDR2 SYDVKM. The length of the CDR3 is 11 residues. Trimming took off 8 bases at V and 4 bases at J, with 5 bases between the two ends. The data were obtained in a study of OX40 agonist ivuxolimab in advanced cancers. Study-wide context: The patients received agonistic anti-OX40 (CD134) antibody ivuxolimab. The study enrolled dose-escalation patients with hepatocellular carcinoma, melanoma, renal cell or head and neck cancer. Three patients, one with hepatocellular carcinoma and two with cutaneous melanoma, responded partially.

Overall study results and limits: Antigen specificity remained undetermined for the expanded peripheral T cells.

This sample comprised CD4+ or CD8+ T cells sorted from blood, obtained in a trial of the OX40 agonist ivuxolimab. The chain carries TRBV28 and TRBJ1-4; no clear D gene. This receptor was obtained from an adult with an advanced solid tumor such as melanoma, head and neck, liver or kidney cancer. The CDR3 DNA reads as TGTGCCAGCGGGATTAATGAAAAACTGTTTTTT. Translating gives CASGINEKLFF.